This T cell receptor beta chain was recorded in a study of tumor-infiltrating lymphocytes in primary liver carcinoma. At the level of the study: Samples returned roughly 3.5 to 7.13 million productive TCRbeta reads, a yield that was similar across tissue types. Broader study findings: The overlap of tumor-adjacent and tumor-blood pairs was smaller than that of tumor region pairs. Detection in all five tumor regions applied to only about 8-24% of top clones.

A remark on this clonotype: As yet, its antigen is unknown.

Making TCR beta cDNA involved approximately 0.5 ug total RNA and a constant-region primer. Nested multiplex PCR, run for three rounds with slightly modified ARM-PCR, yielded TCR beta libraries. From the multiplex PCR reads, TCRdb called clonotypes with MiXCR, one entry per CDR3 protein. In the table there are around 78,000 distinct CDR3 sequences, about 70% of which are singletons. Unsorted bulk tissue, about 18-31 mg of it, served as the source for co-extraction of RNA and DNA. Tumor samples uniformly had over 85% viable tumor cells. This receptor was obtained from a woman aged 55-70 years with primary liver carcinoma and hepatitis B virus infection. The sequenced sample was liver tumor tissue from sampling region 4. Subset specified: tumor region T4, right-lateral pole.

DNA of the CDR3: TGCGCCAGCAGCTTGGCAGGAGGAGACGCTGAAGCTTTCTTT. Protein sequence: CASSLAGGDAEAFF. V is TRBV5-1 and J is TRBJ1-1; D is undetermined. V was shortened by 0 bases and J by 6 bases, with 12 bases between the two germline ends. The CDR3 is 14 residues long. Per germline, CDR1 SGHRS and CDR2 YFSETQ.